Each of the 18 T cell receptor beta chains below was sequenced from the same sample in a study of T cells after yellow fever vaccination. TCRdb processed the 5' RACE reads anew with MiXCR; each CDR3 protein has one entry. The table has 310,000 or so distinct CDR3 sequences, about 6.9% seen once. Sequenced here: PBMCs, sampled more than 35 days after the first yellow fever vaccination. Receptors were obtained from a man aged 18 to 29 who received the YFV17D yellow fever vaccine.

In its sample, this clonotype was seen a few times. The CDR3 DNA sequence: TGTGCCAGCCGAGGACAGGATCCCCATGAGCAGTTCTTC. Translating it yields CASRGQDPHEQFF. This chain uses TRBV21-1 with TRBJ2-1; the table's D call of TRBD1 was not tested on the DNA. TRBV21-1 represents a pseudogene. The CDR3 has 13 residues.

The rearrangement links TRBV24-1 to TRBJ2-1; no definite D call. The CDR3 is 13 amino acids. In germline, CDR1 is KGHDR, CDR2 SFDVKD. V lost 7 bases, J lost 8 bases, and 14 bases lay in between. In DNA form, the CDR3 reads TGTGCCACCAGCTCCTTGGAAGTGGATGAGCAGTTCTTC. This codes for CATSSLEVDEQFF.

This clonotype was seen a handful of times. This chain links TRBV7-9 with TRBJ1-6; 7 bases match TRBD1. CDR3 length equals 12 residues. The V and J ends lost 8 bases and 12 bases, in that order; junction bases with no gene match: 7. Germline CDR1 SEHNR, CDR2 FQNEAQ (reference sequence). CDR3 in amino acids: CASGDSRGPLHF. DNA of the CDR3: TGTGCCAGCGGGGACAGCAGAGGACCCCTCCACTTT.

The chain links TRBV5-1 to TRBJ1-4; no definite D call. Germline CDR1 and CDR2: SGHRS and YFSETQ. V shed 3 bases and J shed 5 bases, with 11 bases lying between them. The CDR3 loop spans 14 amino acids. The CDR3, as DNA: TGCGCCAGCAGCTCGACTACTCTGAATGAAAAACTGTTTTTT. This gives the protein CASSSTTLNEKLFF.

This clonotype has only a few counts. V is TRBV4-3 and J is TRBJ2-2; D tentatively reads TRBD1 or TRBD2 (5 bases each). Germline V gives CDR1 LGHNA, CDR2 YSLEER. This CDR3 spans 16 amino acids. Between the trimmed V and J ends, which lost 2 bases and 6 bases, there was a span of 16 bases. The CDR3 loop reads CASSQRMSTGPGELFF. The DNA of the CDR3 is TGCGCCAGCAGCCAAAGGATGTCGACGGGGCCCGGGGAGCTGTTTTTT.

The gene calls are TRBV20-1 and TRBJ2-5; TRBD1 might be the D (5 bases). V lost 0 bases to trimming and J lost 4 bases, with 9 bases between them. The CDR3 runs to 13 residues. Germline V gene data show CDR1 as DFQATT and CDR2 as SNEGSKA (reference sequence). CDR3 sequence (DNA): TGCAGTGCTAGAGATTACAGGACAGAGACCCAGTACTTC. It specifies CSARDYRTETQYF.

This clonotype occurred many times. The chain couples TRBV6-2 or TRBV6-3 to TRBJ2-2; 10 nucleotides line up with TRBD2. Germline V gene lookup returns CDR1 MNHEY and CDR2 SVGEGT. Trimming cost V 2 bases and J 6 bases; bases outside gene matches: 0. CDR3 length: 14 amino acids. CDR3 loop: CASSYSGGAGELFF. CDR3 coding DNA: TGTGCCAGCAGTTACAGCGGGGGGGCCGGGGAGCTGTTTTTT.

The rearrangement joins TRBV6-1 to TRBJ2-5, with 9 bases fitting TRBD1. Losses at the gene ends were 6 bases for V and 5 bases for J; bases not matched to a gene: 10. Germline values: CDR1 MNHNS, CDR2 SASEGT. The CDR3 has 15 residues. CDR3: CASRNPGQGIETQYF. The DNA for the CDR3 is TGTGCCAGCAGAAACCCGGGACAGGGAATTGAGACCCAGTACTTC.

The chain recombines TRBV6-2 or TRBV6-3 with TRBJ2-5; D not certain. Germline V gene lookup returns CDR1 MNHEY and CDR2 SVGEGT. This CDR3 is 13 amino acids long. The V end lost 6 bases, the J end lost 3 bases, and 11 bases lay between the germline ends. In nucleotides, the CDR3 is TGTGCCAGCAGCGAAGGACGGAAAGAGACCCAGTACTTC. It translates to CASSEGRKETQYF.

The genes are TRBV4-3 and TRBJ1-2; no clear D gene. Trimming removed 8 bases from V and 2 bases from J, with 15 bases in between. Germline V CDR1 and CDR2: LGHNA, YSLEER. This CDR3 contains 14 residues. CDR3 sequence reads: CASSRQSFNYGYTF. The CDR3 coding sequence is TGCGCCAGCTCCCGCCAAAGTTTCAACTATGGCTACACCTTC.

This clonotype has just a few counts. CDR3 DNA: TGCAGTGCTCACGCGGGAGGGATCACTGAAGCTTTCTTT. Its translation is CSAHAGGITEAFF. V gene TRBV20-1 combines with J gene TRBJ1-1, with D unresolved. The CDR3 consists of 13 residues. Per germline, CDR1 DFQATT and CDR2 SNEGSKA (reference sequence). V lost 5 bases and J 4 bases, leaving 14 bases between the germline ends.

With regard to this clonotype: Since a much larger clone is just one base distant, this may be a read error. The V call is TRBV11-2, the J call TRBJ2-5; 13 bases are shared with TRBD2. The V segment lost 5 bases and the J segment 4 bases; nucleotides outside the gene matches: 7. The CDR3 is 16 residues long. Germline V gene data show CDR1 as SGHAT and CDR2 as FQNNGV. The CDR3 sequence is CASSLGLAGRAETQYF. CDR3 nucleotide sequence: TGTGCCAGCAGCCTGGGACTAGCGGGACGAGCAGAGACCCAGTACTTC.

CDR3 sequence: CAISGAQGRSTF. CDR3 nucleotides: TGTGCCATCAGTGGTGCCCAGGGGAGGTCCACCTTC. V usage is TRBV10-3 and J usage is TRBJ1-2; maybe TRBD1 (6 bases). Trimming took off 4 bases at V and 13 bases at J, with 16 bases between the two ends. This CDR3 has 12 residues. Germline assignment: CDR1 ENHRY and CDR2 SYGVKD.

This clonotype was counted between two and nine times. The rearrangement joins TRBV5-1 to TRBJ2-1, with D uncertain. The CDR3 is made up of 13 amino acids. With 4 bases removed from V and 7 bases from J, the gap between germline ends came to 12 bases. Germline CDR1 SGHRS, CDR2 YFSETQ. Here the CDR3 DNA reads TGCGCCAGCAGCCAAGACACGGTGAATGAGCAGTTCTTC. It translates to CASSQDTVNEQFF. Supplemented by reference TRBV5-1 and TRBJ2-1, the full variable domain reads KAGVTQTPRYLIKTRGQQVTLSCSPISGHRSVSWYQQTPGQGLQFLFEYFSETQRNKGNFPGRFSGRQFSNSRSEMNVSTLELGDSALYLCASSQDTVNEQFFGPGTRLTVL.

This CDR3 reads CASSLVHEQYV. DNA of the CDR3: TGTGCCAGCAGCTTAGTTCACGAGCAGTACGTC. The V and J genes are TRBV11-2 and TRBJ2-7; D uncertain. CDR3 length equals 11 residues. In germline, CDR1 is SGHAT, CDR2 FQNNGV. V lost 1 base, J lost 5 bases, and 3 bases lay in between.

This chain uses TRBV3-1 with TRBJ2-7, with TRBD2 matching over 8 bases. This CDR3 spans 14 amino acids. Germline V gene data show CDR1 as LGHDT and CDR2 as YNNKEL (reference sequence). J lost 4 bases, V lost 4 bases, and 6 bases had no gene match. DNA of the CDR3: TGTGCCAGCAGCCGTCCCGGGAGGGGTTACGAGCAGTACTTC. This sequence encodes CASSRPGRGYEQYF.

This clonotype was seen ten or more times. The CDR3 nucleotides are TGTGCCATCAGTGCTCCAGTGGCAGATACGCAGTATTTT. It is translated as CAISAPVADTQYF. The chain recombines TRBV10-3 with TRBJ2-3; D is uncertain. Germline V lookup: CDR1 ENHRY, CDR2 SYGVKD. The CDR3 has 13 residues. Trimming stripped 4 bases from V and 4 bases from J, with 9 bases between.

This chain uses TRBV2 with TRBJ1-4; 10 nucleotides match TRBD1. V lost 6 bases, J lost 3 bases, and 7 bases stayed unmatched. This CDR3 comprises 16 residues. Germline CDR1 reads SNHLY; CDR2 reads FYNNEI. The CDR3 protein is CASRKGQGRSNEKLFF. In DNA form, the CDR3 reads TGTGCCAGCAGGAAGGGACAGGGGAGGTCTAATGAAAAACTGTTTTTT. The full variable domain, in which reference TRBV2 and TRBJ1-4 provide the parts outside the CDR3, is EPEVTQTPSHQVTQMGQEVILRCVPISNHLYFYWYRQILGQKVEFLVSFYNNEISEKSEIFDDQFSVERPDGSNFTLKIRSTKLEDSAMYFCASRKGQGRSNEKLFFGSGTQLSVL.